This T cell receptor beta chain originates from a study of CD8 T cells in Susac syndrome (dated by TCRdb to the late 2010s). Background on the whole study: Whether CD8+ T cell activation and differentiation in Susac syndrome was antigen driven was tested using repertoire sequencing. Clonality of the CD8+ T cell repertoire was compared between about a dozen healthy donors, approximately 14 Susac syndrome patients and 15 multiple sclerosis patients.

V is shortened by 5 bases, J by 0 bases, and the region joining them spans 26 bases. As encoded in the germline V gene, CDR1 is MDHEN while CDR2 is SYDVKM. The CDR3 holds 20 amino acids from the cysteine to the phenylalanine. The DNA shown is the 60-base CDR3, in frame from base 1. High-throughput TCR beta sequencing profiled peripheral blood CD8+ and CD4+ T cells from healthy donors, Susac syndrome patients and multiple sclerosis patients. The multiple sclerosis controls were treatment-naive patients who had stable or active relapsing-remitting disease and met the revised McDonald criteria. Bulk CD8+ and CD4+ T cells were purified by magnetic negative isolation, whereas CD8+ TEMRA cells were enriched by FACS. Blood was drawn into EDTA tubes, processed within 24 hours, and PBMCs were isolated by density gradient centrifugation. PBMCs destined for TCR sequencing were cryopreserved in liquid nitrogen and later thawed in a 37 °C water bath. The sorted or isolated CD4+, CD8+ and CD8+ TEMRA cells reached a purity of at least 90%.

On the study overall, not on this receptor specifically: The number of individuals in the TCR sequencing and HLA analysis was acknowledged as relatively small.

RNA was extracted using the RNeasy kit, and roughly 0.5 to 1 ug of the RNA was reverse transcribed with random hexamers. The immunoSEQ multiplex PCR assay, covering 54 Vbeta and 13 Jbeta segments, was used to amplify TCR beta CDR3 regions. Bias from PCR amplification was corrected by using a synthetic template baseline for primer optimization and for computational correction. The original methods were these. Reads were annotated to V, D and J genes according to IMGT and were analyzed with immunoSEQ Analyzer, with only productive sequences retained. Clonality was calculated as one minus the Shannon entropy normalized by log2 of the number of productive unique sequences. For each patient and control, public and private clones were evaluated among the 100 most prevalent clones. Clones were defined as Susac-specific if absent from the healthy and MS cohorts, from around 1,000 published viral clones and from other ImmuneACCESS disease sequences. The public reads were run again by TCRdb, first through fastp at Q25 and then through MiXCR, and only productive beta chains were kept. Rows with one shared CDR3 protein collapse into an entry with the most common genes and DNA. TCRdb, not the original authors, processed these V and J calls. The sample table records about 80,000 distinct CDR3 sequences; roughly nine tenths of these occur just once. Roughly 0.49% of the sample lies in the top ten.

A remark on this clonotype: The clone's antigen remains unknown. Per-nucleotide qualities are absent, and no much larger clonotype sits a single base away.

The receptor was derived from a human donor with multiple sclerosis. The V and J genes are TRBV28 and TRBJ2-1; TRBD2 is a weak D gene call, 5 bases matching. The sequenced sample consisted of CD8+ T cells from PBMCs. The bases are TGTGCCAGCAGTCCTTCAGGTCCGGGAAGGAAGGAAGGCTCCTACAATGAGCAGTTCTTC. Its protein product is CASSPSGPGRKEGSYNEQFF.